This is a list of T cell receptor beta chains from one sample in a study of CD8 T cells in Susac syndrome. Using its own MiXCR run on the immunoSEQ multiplex PCR reads, TCRdb lists one record per CDR3 protein. The sample consists of a few hundred thousand distinct CDR3 sequences, roughly 94% of them appearing once. The sequenced material came from CD4+ T cells from PBMCs. The source of these receptors is a human donor with multiple sclerosis. The CDR3 runs from the conserved cysteine through the conserved F or W. A D gene is named only where the DNA matches it firmly. Not all rows give a size; the values are once, few, many and, for expanded clones, a class.

d_call: NA
clone_size: once
v_call: TRBV10-3
j_call: TRBJ1-1
cdr3_length: 13
cdr3_aa: CASTEEGGTEAFF
cdr3_nt: TGTGCCTCCACTGAAGAGGGAGGCACTGAAGCTTTCTTT

d_call: NA
clone_size: NA
v_call: TRBV7-8
j_call: TRBJ2-4
cdr3_length: 15
cdr3_aa: CASSSTGTAKNIQYF
cdr3_nt: TGTGCCAGCAGCTCTACCGGGACAGCCAAAAACATTCAGTACTTC

d_call: NA
clone_size: NA
v_call: TRBV30
j_call: TRBJ1-1
cdr3_length: 12
cdr3_aa: CAWTSQGIEAFF
cdr3_nt: TGTGCCTGGACCTCACAGGGAATAGAAGCTTTCTTT

d_call: NA
clone_size: NA
v_call: TRBV29-1
j_call: TRBJ2-2
cdr3_length: 12
cdr3_aa: CSVGFRAGELFF
cdr3_nt: TGCAGCGTTGGTTTTAGGGCCGGGGAGCTGTTTTTT

d_call: NA
clone_size: NA
v_call: TRBV12-3/TRBV12-4
j_call: TRBJ1-1
cdr3_length: 13
cdr3_aa: CASSFNGNTEAFF
cdr3_nt: TGTGCCAGCAGTTTTAACGGGAACACTGAAGCTTTCTTT

d_call: TRBD1
clone_size: NA
v_call: TRBV6-1
j_call: TRBJ1-2
cdr3_length: 13
cdr3_aa: CASSAQTGSGYTF
cdr3_nt: TGTGCCAGCAGTGCGCAGACAGGGAGCGGCTACACCTTC

d_call: TRBD1
clone_size: NA
v_call: TRBV19
j_call: TRBJ2-1
cdr3_length: 13
cdr3_aa: CASSGDRSNEQFF
cdr3_nt: TGTGCCAGTAGTGGGGACAGGTCTAATGAGCAGTTCTTC

d_call: TRBD2
clone_size: NA
v_call: TRBV19
j_call: TRBJ2-7
cdr3_length: 12
cdr3_aa: CASSTSGDEQYF
cdr3_nt: TGTGCCAGTAGTACTAGCGGGGACGAGCAGTACTTC

d_call: TRBD2
clone_size: NA
v_call: TRBV3-1
j_call: TRBJ2-1
cdr3_length: 15
cdr3_aa: CASSQDPSGGAVQFF
cdr3_nt: TGTGCCAGCAGCCAAGACCCTAGCGGGGGGGCCGTGCAGTTCTTC

d_call: NA
clone_size: NA
v_call: TRBV2
j_call: TRBJ1-1
cdr3_length: 13
cdr3_aa: CASSEQGLTEAFF
cdr3_nt: TGTGCCAGCAGTGAGCAGGGACTGACTGAAGCTTTCTTT

d_call: NA
clone_size: NA
v_call: TRBV7-9
j_call: TRBJ1-6
cdr3_length: 19
cdr3_aa: CASSLYTSPPTADISPLHF
cdr3_nt: TGTGCCAGCAGCCTTTATACCTCGCCCCCGACAGCGGATATTTCACCCCTCCACTTT

d_call: TRBD1
clone_size: NA
v_call: TRBV3-1
j_call: TRBJ1-5
cdr3_length: 15
cdr3_aa: CASSRSTGSNQPQHF
cdr3_nt: TGTGCCAGCAGCCGGTCGACAGGGAGCAATCAGCCCCAGCATTTT

d_call: TRBD2
clone_size: NA
v_call: TRBV18
j_call: TRBJ2-3
cdr3_length: 15
cdr3_aa: CASSPLTSGTDTQYF
cdr3_nt: TGTGCCAGCTCACCCCTGACTAGCGGCACAGATACGCAGTATTTT

d_call: TRBD1
clone_size: once
v_call: TRBV9
j_call: TRBJ2-1
cdr3_length: 16
cdr3_aa: CASSLGRDSAINEQFF
cdr3_nt: TGTGCCAGCAGCTTAGGCCGGGACAGCGCGATAAATGAGCAGTTCTTC

d_call: TRBD2
clone_size: NA
v_call: TRBV2
j_call: TRBJ2-5
cdr3_length: 13
cdr3_aa: CAIGTSGQETQYF
cdr3_nt: TGTGCCATAGGGACTAGCGGCCAAGAGACCCAGTACTTC

d_call: NA
clone_size: once
v_call: TRBV15
j_call: TRBJ1-5
cdr3_length: 15
cdr3_aa: CATSRDLAGDQPQHF
cdr3_nt: TGTGCCACCAGCAGAGATCTGGCAGGGGATCAGCCCCAGCATTTT

d_call: NA
clone_size: few
v_call: TRBV6-1
j_call: TRBJ2-3
cdr3_length: 11
cdr3_aa: CASSDTGTPYF
cdr3_nt: TGTGCCAGCAGTGACACCGGGACCCCGTATTTT

d_call: NA
clone_size: NA
v_call: TRBV9
j_call: TRBJ1-1
cdr3_length: 14
cdr3_aa: CASSLDSWSTEAFF
cdr3_nt: TGTGCCAGCAGCCTGGACAGTTGGAGCACTGAAGCTTTCTTT

d_call: NA
clone_size: NA
v_call: TRBV20-1
j_call: TRBJ1-2
cdr3_length: 16
cdr3_aa: CSARGPGASYNYGYTF
cdr3_nt: TGCAGTGCTAGGGGGCCAGGTGCCTCCTATAACTATGGCTACACCTTC

d_call: NA
clone_size: NA
v_call: TRBV20-1
j_call: TRBJ1-5
cdr3_length: 14
cdr3_aa: CSASGQPQGQPQHF
cdr3_nt: TGCAGTGCTTCAGGACAGCCCCAGGGTCAGCCCCAGCATTTT

d_call: NA
clone_size: NA
v_call: TRBV30
j_call: TRBJ1-2
cdr3_length: 13
cdr3_aa: CAWSVQTAGGYTF
cdr3_nt: TGTGCCTGGAGTGTACAGACCGCGGGTGGCTACACCTTC

d_call: NA
clone_size: NA
v_call: TRBV9
j_call: TRBJ2-5
cdr3_length: 14
cdr3_aa: CASSTSGGPETQYF
cdr3_nt: TGTGCCAGCAGCACTAGTGGGGGGCCAGAGACCCAGTACTTC

d_call: TRBD2
clone_size: NA
v_call: TRBV5-1
j_call: TRBJ2-5
cdr3_length: 14
cdr3_aa: CASTNSGGTETQYF
cdr3_nt: TGCGCCAGCACCAACTCGGGGGGTACTGAGACCCAGTACTTC

d_call: TRBD2
clone_size: NA
v_call: TRBV5-4
j_call: TRBJ2-7
cdr3_length: 16
cdr3_aa: CASSLFTLRGIGEQYF
cdr3_nt: TGTGCCAGCAGCTTATTTACGTTGCGGGGGATCGGCGAGCAGTACTTC

d_call: TRBD1
clone_size: NA
v_call: TRBV29-1
j_call: TRBJ1-5
cdr3_length: 19
cdr3_aa: CSVEVWWTGDQYSNQPQHF
cdr3_nt: TGCAGCGTTGAAGTCTGGTGGACAGGGGACCAATATAGCAATCAGCCCCAGCATTTT

d_call: NA
clone_size: once
v_call: TRBV9
j_call: TRBJ2-5
cdr3_length: 13
cdr3_aa: CASSVDPLKTQYF
cdr3_nt: TGTGCCAGCAGCGTAGACCCATTGAAGACCCAGTACTTC

d_call: NA
clone_size: few
v_call: TRBV20-1
j_call: TRBJ2-5
cdr3_length: 10
cdr3_aa: CSAAQETQYF
cdr3_nt: TGCAGTGCTGCCCAAGAGACCCAGTACTTC